The present T cell receptor (beta chain) was sequenced within a study of early T cells in non-severe SARS-CoV-2 infection. Study at large: Chains were not paired, and sequencing was done on bulk RNA from unsorted whole blood. General study points: VDJdb matching favored anti-spike CD8 responses, missing private and CD4 specificities.

The germline gives CDR1 MNHNS, CDR2 SASEGT. This CDR3 is built from 15 residues. Trimming stripped 1 base from V and 2 bases from J, with 9 bases between. This clonotype was observed at least ten times. The antigen is undetermined. TCRdb used MiXCR to reprocess the 5' RACE reads, holding one entry per CDR3 protein. The table shows about 48,000 distinct CDR3 sequences, with more than 5.5% occurring only once. Sample: whole blood, taken at baseline. V gene TRBV6-1 combines with J gene TRBJ2-1, with TRBD2 as a possible D gene (5 bases). The receptor was isolated from an adult who was a healthcare worker with PCR-confirmed SARS-CoV-2 infection or an uninfected control (not recorded which). The CDR3 loop is CASSEERQTYNEQFF. Here the CDR3 DNA reads TGTGCCAGCAGTGAAGAGCGGCAAACCTACAATGAGCAGTTCTTC.